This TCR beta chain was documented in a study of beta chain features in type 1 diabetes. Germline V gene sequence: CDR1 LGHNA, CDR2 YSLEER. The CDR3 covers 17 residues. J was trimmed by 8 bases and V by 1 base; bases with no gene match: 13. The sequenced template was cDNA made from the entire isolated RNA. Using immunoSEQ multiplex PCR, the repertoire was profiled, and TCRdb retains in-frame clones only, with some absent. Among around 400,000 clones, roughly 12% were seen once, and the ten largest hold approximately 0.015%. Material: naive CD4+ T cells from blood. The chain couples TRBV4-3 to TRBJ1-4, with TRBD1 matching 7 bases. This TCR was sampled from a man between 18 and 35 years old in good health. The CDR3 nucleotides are TGCGCCAGCAGCCAAGCTACTTCGGGACAGATGACCGAAAAACTGTTTTTT. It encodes CASSQATSGQMTEKLFF.